This TCR beta chain was found in a study of CD8+CD57+ T cells in acquired aplastic anemia. The study profiled TCR beta VDJ and CDR3 using genomic DNA as template. TCRdb reanalysed the reads using MiXCR and keeps one entry per CDR3 protein. Here the sample spans 150,000 to 200,000 distinct CDR3 sequences, about three fifths being singletons. Germline V gives CDR1 DFQATT, CDR2 SNEGSKA (reference sequence). The CDR3 has 12 amino acids. V lost 5 bases and J lost 3, with 10 bases in between. The chain recombines TRBV20-1 with TRBJ1-1; D gene ambiguous. This TCR was sampled from a human donor in good health. Source material: sorted CD4+, CD8+, or CD8+CD57+ T cells (not recorded which) from PBMCs. CDR3 DNA sequence: TGCAGTGCTGGACTAGGGTACACTGAAGCTTTCTTT. This codes for CSAGLGYTEAFF.